This T cell receptor (beta chain) came from a study of shared clonotypes between healthy human individuals. General study results and limits: What naive subsets generally showed was a larger estimated richness than memory subsets showed.

Deep-level assay runs were performed. Per the study methods: Without quality scores, immunoSEQ junctional reads could not be filtered like full-length reads. The data were produced by immunoSEQ multiplex PCR, yet TCRdb's version contains in-frame clones alone and is incomplete. D and trimming come from the DNA, and the V and J calls and clone size come from that table. The repertoire holds hundreds of thousands of clones, with 85% to 95% as singletons. A remark on this clone: Its target is not known. The same CDR3 also results from other DNA sequences found in this sample.

The V end lost 0 bases, the J end lost 7 bases, and 1 base lay between the germline ends. The CDR3 has 11 amino acids. Germline V CDR1 and CDR2: MNHEY, SVGAGI. CD45RO-negative, CCR7-positively selected cells formed the naive CD8 fraction, excluding terminally differentiated effector memory CD45RA+ cells. The TCR originated in a woman aged 25 to 39 in good health. Source material: naive CD8+ T cells sorted from blood. V gene TRBV6-5 combines with J gene TRBJ2-1; D remains ambiguous. The CDR3 here is CASSYSNEQFF. In DNA, the CDR3 is TGTGCCAGCAGTTACTCGAATGAGCAGTTCTTC.